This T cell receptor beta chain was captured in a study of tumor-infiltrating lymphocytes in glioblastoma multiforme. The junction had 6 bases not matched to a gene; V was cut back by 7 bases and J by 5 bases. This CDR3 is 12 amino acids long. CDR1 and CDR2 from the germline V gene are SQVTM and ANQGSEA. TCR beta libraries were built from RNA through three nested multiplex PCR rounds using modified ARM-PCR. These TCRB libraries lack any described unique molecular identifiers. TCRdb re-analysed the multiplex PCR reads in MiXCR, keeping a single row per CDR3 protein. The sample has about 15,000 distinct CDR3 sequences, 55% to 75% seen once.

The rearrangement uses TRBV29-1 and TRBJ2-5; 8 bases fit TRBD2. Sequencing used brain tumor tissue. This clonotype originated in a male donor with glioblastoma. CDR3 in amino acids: CSAQSGSETQYF. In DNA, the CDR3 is TGCAGCGCGCAGAGCGGGAGCGAGACCCAGTACTTC.